This TCR beta chain stems from a study of shared clonotypes between healthy human individuals. From germline, CDR1 is SGHTA and CDR2 FQGNSA. Trimming left V 5 bases short and J 2 bases short, with 19 bases between. The CDR3 consists of 16 residues. Sequencing was performed with immunoSEQ multiplex PCR; in TCRdb, only in-frame clones are kept and a portion is missing. The profile shows some 2,500,000 clones, approximately 93% of them singletons. The genes are TRBV7-2 and TRBJ2-7, with D possibly TRBD2 on 6 matching bases. Sequencing used naive CD4+ T cells from PBMCs. Subset given: CD45RA+ positively selected. The sequence was obtained from a man aged 18-30 years in good health. Some clones in this sample may be carry-over from other donors' samples. CDR3 nucleotide sequence: TGTGCCAGCAGCCCAGGTGGGGTAGCGGTAACCTACGAGCAGTACTTC. Its translation: CASSPGGVAVTYEQYF.